What follows are 15 T cell receptor beta chains derived from one specimen sequenced in a study of blood T cell repertoires in COVID-19. The table came from immunoSEQ multiplex PCR; TCRdb's copy has only in-frame clones and leaves some out. This sample has roughly 68,000 clones; approximately 87% occur once, and the top ten carry around a sixth. The sequencing sample was made of peripheral blood. These receptors were obtained from a woman over 75 with acute or convalescent COVID-19.

This rearrangement joins TRBV11-2 to TRBJ2-1, with 9 bases fitting TRBD2. From germline, CDR1 is SGHAT and CDR2 FQNNGV. The CDR3 consists of 14 residues. Trimming at V came to 7 bases and at J to 5 bases, leaving 6 bases not matched to a gene. CDR3 nucleotide sequence: TGTGCCAGCACCGTAGCGGGAGTCCACAATGAGCAGTTCTTC. Its protein product is CASTVAGVHNEQFF.

On this clone itself: A junction boundary mismatches the germline segment, possibly from a read error. The V call is TRBV10-1, the J call TRBJ2-1; 7 nucleotides match TRBD2. Germline loops: CDR1 WNHNN, CDR2 SYGVQD (reference sequence). CDR3 length equals 16 residues. The CDR3 spells CASSRTSAFSFNEQFF. The CDR3 DNA sequence: TGCGCCAGCAGCCGAACTAGCGCCTTCTCCTTCAATGAGCAGTTCTTC.

V and J are TRBV7-9 and TRBJ1-4, with 7 bases lining up with TRBD1. V dropped 5 bases and J dropped 3; count of bases not matched to a gene: 3. Germline V gene lookup returns CDR1 SEHNR and CDR2 FQNEAQ (reference sequence). This CDR3 is 14 amino acids long. The CDR3 loop is CASSNGQANEKLFF. The CDR3 region has the DNA TGTGCCAGCAGCAATGGACAGGCTAATGAAAAACTGTTTTTT.

This clone has more than one count but fewer than ten. This rearrangement joins TRBV30 to TRBJ1-5, with TRBD1 matching over 9 bases. The V gene's germline CDR1 is GTSNPN and CDR2 SVGIG (reference sequence). There are 12 residues in the CDR3. Germline trimming cut 7 bases from V and 11 bases from J; bases unmatched to any gene: 9. CDR3 sequence: CASGGQGIAQHF. For the CDR3, the DNA is TGTGCCTCAGGAGGACAGGGGATAGCCCAGCATTTT.

V is TRBV5-1 and J is TRBJ2-1; 10 positions match TRBD2. Per the germline V gene, CDR1 is SGHRS and CDR2 is YFSETQ. V trimming: 4 bases; J trimming: 1 base; junction bases outside the gene matches: 5. The CDR3 covers 16 residues. This CDR3 is CASSPGLAASYNEQFF. The DNA of the CDR3 is TGCGCCAGCAGCCCCGGACTAGCGGCTTCCTACAATGAGCAGTTCTTC.

The chain carries TRBV7-9 and TRBJ1-1, with 9 bases matching TRBD1. The germline V gene has CDR1 SEHNR and CDR2 FQNEAQ (reference sequence). V gave up 5 bases and J gave up 4 bases; unmatched junction bases: 8. The CDR3 runs to 15 residues. In nucleotides, the CDR3 is TGTGCCAGCAGCGGCAACAGGGGGCAGGTCACTGAAGCTTTCTTT. It encodes CASSGNRGQVTEAFF.

V gene TRBV12-1 combines with J gene TRBJ1-5. TRBV12-1 is a recognized pseudogene. The CDR3 consists of 16 residues. Here the CDR3 DNA reads TGTGCCAGCAGCTTTGCATCCCGGGGGAGGTGGCAGCCCCAGCATTTT. It encodes CASSFASRGRWQPQHF.

The V gene is TRBV28, the J gene TRBJ2-7, with TRBD2 identical over 7 bases. Germline V gene lookup returns CDR1 MDHEN and CDR2 SYDVKM. V lost 6 bases and J lost 3; bases outside the gene matches: 20. This CDR3 is built from 18 residues. CDR3 coding DNA: TGTGCCAGCAGCCCTCGCGCCCCCTCTAGCGGTAGATTCTACGAGCAGTACTTC. Translated, it gives CASSPRAPSSGRFYEQYF.

J is TRBJ1-4 and V is TRBV3-1 (or the pseudogene TRBV3-2), with D maybe TRBD1 (5 bases). The CDR3 has 15 residues. V was trimmed by 0 bases and J by 8 bases, leaving 13 bases between them. Looked up from germline, CDR1 is LGHDT and CDR2 is YNNKEL (reference sequence). CDR3 region: CASSQDRASVEKLFF. Here the CDR3 DNA reads TGTGCCAGCAGCCAAGACAGGGCGAGCGTCGAAAAACTGTTTTTT.

Concerning this clone: The same CDR3 arises from other DNA sequences in this sample as well. The rearrangement joins TRBV19 to TRBJ1-1, with D unclear. The CDR3 runs to 12 residues. The germline CDR1 and CDR2 sequences are LNHDA and SQIVND (reference sequence). The germline V and J ends were trimmed by 4 bases and 4 bases, with 7 bases remaining between them. In DNA form, the CDR3 reads TGTGCCAGTAGTAGCCGGGGCACTGAAGCTTTCTTT. This encodes CASSSRGTEAFF. Looking up the rest from reference TRBV19 and TRBJ1-1 gives the full variable domain: DGGITQSPKYLFRKEGQNVTLSCEQNLNHDAMYWYRQDPGQGLRLIYYSQIVNDFQKGDIAEGYSVSREKKESFPLTVTSAQKNPTAFYLCASSSRGTEAFFGQGTRLTVV.

The chain combines TRBV18 with TRBJ1-4; 7 bases agree with TRBD1. CDR1 is KGHSH, CDR2 LQKENI, per germline. After removal of 5 bases from V and 5 bases from J, the junction contained 8 bases not matched to a gene. The CDR3 extends over 15 amino acids. The chain's CDR3 is CASSSSQGGNEKLFF. The DNA of the CDR3 is TGTGCCAGCTCATCTTCGCAGGGGGGAAATGAAAAACTGTTTTTT.

The chain employs TRBV19 and TRBJ2-2; 8 nucleotides agree with TRBD2. The ends lost 5 bases at V and 4 bases at J; junction bases unmatched: 6. The CDR3 totals 15 residues. The V gene's germline CDR1 is LNHDA and CDR2 SQIVND (reference sequence). The CDR3, as DNA: TGTGCCAGTAGTCCCGGGACTAGAGTCACCGGGGAGCTGTTTTTT. This translates into CASSPGTRVTGELFF.

The chain joins TRBV11-2 to TRBJ2-3; 7 bases agree with TRBD2. V lost 10 bases, J lost 2 bases, and 15 bases stayed unmatched. The CDR3 totals 16 residues. Germline loops: CDR1 SGHAT, CDR2 FQNNGV. The CDR3 DNA reads TGTGCCACCTCCCCTAGCGGAAATGGGTACACAGATACGCAGTATTTT. Translating gives CATSPSGNGYTDTQYF.

The gene calls are TRBV7-9 and TRBJ2-2; D is unclear. Germline V CDR1 and CDR2: SEHNR, FQNEAQ (reference sequence). Trimming left V 2 bases short and J 3 bases short, with 4 bases between. The CDR3 runs to 13 residues. CDR3 nucleotides: TGTGCCAGCAGCTTAAGCGACACCGGGGAGCTGTTTTTT. Protein: CASSLSDTGELFF. The full variable domain, in which reference TRBV7-9 and TRBJ2-2 provide the parts outside the CDR3, is DTGVSQNPRHKITKRGQNVTFRCDPISEHNRLYWYRQTLGQGPEFLTYFQNEAQLEKSRLLSDRFSAERPKGSFSTLEIQRTEQGDSAMYLCASSLSDTGELFFGEGSRLTVL.

The rearrangement joins TRBV7-8 to TRBJ2-6, with 11 bases lining up with TRBD1. J lost 2 bases, V lost 11 bases, and 5 bases had no gene match. This CDR3 is 15 amino acids long. Per germline, CDR1 SGHVS and CDR2 FQNEAQ. CDR3 coding DNA: TGTGCCGCGGACAGGGGGCTACCTGGGGCCAACGTCCTGACTTTC. Its protein is CAADRGLPGANVLTF.